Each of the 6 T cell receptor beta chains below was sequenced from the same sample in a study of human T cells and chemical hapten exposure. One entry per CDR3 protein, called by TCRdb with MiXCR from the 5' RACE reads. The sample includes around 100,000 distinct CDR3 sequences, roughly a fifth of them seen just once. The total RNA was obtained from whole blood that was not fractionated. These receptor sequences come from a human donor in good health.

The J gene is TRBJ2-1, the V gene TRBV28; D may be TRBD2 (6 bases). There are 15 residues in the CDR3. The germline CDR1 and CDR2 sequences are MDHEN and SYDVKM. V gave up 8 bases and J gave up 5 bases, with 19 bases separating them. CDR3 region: CASPPGGGRDNEQFF. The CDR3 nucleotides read TGTGCCAGCCCTCCTGGTGGAGGGCGCGACAATGAGCAGTTCTTC.

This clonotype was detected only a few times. CDR3 amino acids: CASSQDQPGPAGAGRDRYGKLFF. Here the CDR3 DNA reads TGTGCCAGCAGCCAAGATCAACCGGGGCCTGCTGGGGCGGGTCGAGATAGATATGGAAAACTGTTTTTT. This sequence joins TRBV14 and TRBJ1-4, with D perhaps TRBD1 (5 bases). Germline V gene sequence: CDR1 SGHDN, CDR2 FVKESK. Trimming shortened V by 0 bases and J by 10 bases, and 39 bases separated the two germline ends. The CDR3 totals 23 residues.

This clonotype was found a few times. CDR3 in amino acids: CASTGGYSNQPQHF. In DNA form, the CDR3 reads TGTGCCAGCACCGGGGGATATAGCAATCAGCCCCAGCATTTT. The chain recombines TRBV12-3 or TRBV12-4 with TRBJ1-5; D is perhaps TRBD1 (5 bases). The CDR3 is 14 residues long. V was shortened by 7 bases and J by 0 bases, with 10 bases between the two germline ends.

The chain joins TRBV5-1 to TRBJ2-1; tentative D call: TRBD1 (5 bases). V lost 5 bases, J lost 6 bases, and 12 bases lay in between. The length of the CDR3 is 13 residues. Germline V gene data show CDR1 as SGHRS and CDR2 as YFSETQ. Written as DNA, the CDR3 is TGCGCCAGCAGACCAGGGTTGGGCAATGAGCAGTTCTTC. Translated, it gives CASRPGLGNEQFF. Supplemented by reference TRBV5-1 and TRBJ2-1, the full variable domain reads KAGVTQTPRYLIKTRGQQVTLSCSPISGHRSVSWYQQTPGQGLQFLFEYFSETQRNKGNFPGRFSGRQFSNSRSEMNVSTLELGDSALYLCASRPGLGNEQFFGPGTRLTVL.

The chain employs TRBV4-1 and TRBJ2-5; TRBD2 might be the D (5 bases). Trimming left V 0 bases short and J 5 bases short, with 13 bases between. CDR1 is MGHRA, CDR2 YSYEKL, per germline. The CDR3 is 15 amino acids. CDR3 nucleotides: TGCGCCAGCAGCCAAGAAGGACTGGCCGGTGAGACCCAGTACTTC. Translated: CASSQEGLAGETQYF.

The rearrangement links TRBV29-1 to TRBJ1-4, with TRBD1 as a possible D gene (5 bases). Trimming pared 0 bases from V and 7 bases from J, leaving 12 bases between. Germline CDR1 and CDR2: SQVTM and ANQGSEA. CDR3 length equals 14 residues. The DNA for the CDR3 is TGCAGCGTTGAAGATCCAGGGAGGGGTGAAAAACTGTTTTTT. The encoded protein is CSVEDPGRGEKLFF.